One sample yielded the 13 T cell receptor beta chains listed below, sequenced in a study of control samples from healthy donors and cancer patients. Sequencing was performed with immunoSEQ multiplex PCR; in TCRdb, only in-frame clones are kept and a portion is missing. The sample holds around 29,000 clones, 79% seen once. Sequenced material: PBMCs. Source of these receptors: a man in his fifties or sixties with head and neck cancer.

The CDR3 DNA follows: TGTGCCAGTAGTCCTATAAGGAGGACAGGGGGGGTTGGCACTGAAGCTTTCTTT. It specifies CASSPIRRTGGVGTEAFF. The V call is TRBV19, the J call TRBJ1-1; 10 bases fit TRBD1. Trimming at V came to 5 bases and at J to 4 bases, leaving 16 bases not matched to a gene. The CDR3 runs 18 residues. Germline CDR1 LNHDA, CDR2 SQIVND (reference sequence).

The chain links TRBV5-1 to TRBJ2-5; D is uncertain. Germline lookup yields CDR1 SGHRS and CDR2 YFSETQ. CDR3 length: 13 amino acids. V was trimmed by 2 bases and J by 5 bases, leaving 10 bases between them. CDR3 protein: CASSFTARETQYF. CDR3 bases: TGCGCCAGCAGCTTTACAGCCAGGGAGACCCAGTACTTC.

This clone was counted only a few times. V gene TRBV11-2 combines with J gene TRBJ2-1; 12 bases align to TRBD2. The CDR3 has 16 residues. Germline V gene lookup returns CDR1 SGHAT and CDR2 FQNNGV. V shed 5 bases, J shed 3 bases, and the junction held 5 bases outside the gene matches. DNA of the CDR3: TGTGCCAGCAGCCGGGGACTAGCGGGCCGCTACAATGAGCAGTTCTTC. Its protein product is CASSRGLAGRYNEQFF.

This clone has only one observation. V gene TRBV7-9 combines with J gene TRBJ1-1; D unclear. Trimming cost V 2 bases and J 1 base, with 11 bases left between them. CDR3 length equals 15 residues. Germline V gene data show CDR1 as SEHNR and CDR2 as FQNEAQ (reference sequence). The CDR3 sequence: CASSLRAGENTEAFF. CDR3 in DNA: TGTGCCAGCAGCTTAAGGGCGGGAGAGAACACTGAAGCTTTCTTT.

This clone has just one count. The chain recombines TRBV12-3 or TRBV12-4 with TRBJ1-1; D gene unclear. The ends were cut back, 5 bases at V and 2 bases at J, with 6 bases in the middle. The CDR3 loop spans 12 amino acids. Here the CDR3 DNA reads TGTGCCAGCAGTCTGTTTAACACTGAAGCTTTCTTT. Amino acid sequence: CASSLFNTEAFF.

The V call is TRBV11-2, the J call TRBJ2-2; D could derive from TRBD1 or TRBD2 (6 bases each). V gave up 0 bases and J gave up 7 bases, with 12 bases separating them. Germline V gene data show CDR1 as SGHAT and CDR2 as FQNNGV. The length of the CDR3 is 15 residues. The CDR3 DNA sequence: TGTGCCAGCAGCTTAGAATCGGGGGCTAACGGGGAGCTGTTTTTT. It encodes CASSLESGANGELFF.

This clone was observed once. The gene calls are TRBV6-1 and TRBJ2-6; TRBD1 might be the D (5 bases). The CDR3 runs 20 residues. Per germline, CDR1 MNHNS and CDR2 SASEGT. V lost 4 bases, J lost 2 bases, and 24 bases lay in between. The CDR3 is CASSGSAVGADHAGANVLTF. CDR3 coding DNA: TGTGCCAGCAGTGGTTCGGCGGTTGGGGCGGATCATGCTGGGGCCAACGTCCTGACTTTC.

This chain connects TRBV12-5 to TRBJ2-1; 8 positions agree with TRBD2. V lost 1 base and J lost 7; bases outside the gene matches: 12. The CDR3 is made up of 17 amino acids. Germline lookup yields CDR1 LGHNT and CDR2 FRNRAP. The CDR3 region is CASGLGSSGTRGNEQFF. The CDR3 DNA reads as TGTGCTAGTGGTTTGGGCAGTAGCGGGACACGTGGTAATGAGCAGTTCTTC.

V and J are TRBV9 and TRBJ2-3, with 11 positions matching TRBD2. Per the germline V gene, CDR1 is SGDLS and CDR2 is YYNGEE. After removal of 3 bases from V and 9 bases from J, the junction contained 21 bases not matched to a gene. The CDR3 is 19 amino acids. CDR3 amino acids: CASSGDPRLTSGSRETQYF. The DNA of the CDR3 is TGTGCCAGCAGCGGAGACCCCAGACTTACTAGCGGGAGTAGGGAAACGCAGTATTTT.

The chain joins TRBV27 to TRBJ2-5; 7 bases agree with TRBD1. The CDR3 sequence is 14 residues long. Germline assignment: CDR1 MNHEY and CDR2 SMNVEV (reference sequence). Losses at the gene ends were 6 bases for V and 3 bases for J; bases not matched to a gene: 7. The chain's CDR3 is CASSLITGEETQYF. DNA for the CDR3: TGTGCCAGCAGCTTGATAACAGGGGAAGAGACCCAGTACTTC.

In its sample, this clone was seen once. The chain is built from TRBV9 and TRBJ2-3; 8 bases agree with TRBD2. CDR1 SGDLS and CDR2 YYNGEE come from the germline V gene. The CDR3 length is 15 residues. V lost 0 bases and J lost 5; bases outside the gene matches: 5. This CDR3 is CASSVGGLAGDTQYF. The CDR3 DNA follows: TGTGCCAGCAGCGTAGGAGGGCTAGCGGGAGATACGCAGTATTTT.

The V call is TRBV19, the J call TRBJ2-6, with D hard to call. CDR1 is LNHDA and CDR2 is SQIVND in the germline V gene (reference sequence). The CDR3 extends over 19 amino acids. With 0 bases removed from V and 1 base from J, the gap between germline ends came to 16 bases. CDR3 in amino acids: CASSIDLGPWASGANVLTF. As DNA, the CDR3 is TGTGCCAGTAGTATAGATCTCGGGCCCTGGGCTTCTGGGGCCAACGTCCTGACTTTC.

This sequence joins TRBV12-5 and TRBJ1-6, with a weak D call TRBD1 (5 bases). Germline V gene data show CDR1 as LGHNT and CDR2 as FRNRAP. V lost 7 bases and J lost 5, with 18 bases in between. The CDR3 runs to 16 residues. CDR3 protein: CASALRNGANNSPLHF. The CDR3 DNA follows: TGTGCTAGTGCCCTAAGAAATGGGGCGAATAATTCACCCCTCCACTTT.